The sequence of this T cell receptor (beta chain) was determined in a study of T cell responses to AZD1222 COVID-19 vaccine. Whole-study context: Second-dose groups at about 4 or about 12 weeks were pooled. Study-wide points: The study found Spike-specific TCR breadth and depth rose after two AZD1222 doses. Donors, mostly white British, included more females; clonal diversity was possibly underestimated.

The CDR3 length is 16 residues. Germline V gene data show CDR1 as SGHNT and CDR2 as YYREEE (reference sequence). V lost 1 base, J lost 6 bases, and 9 bases stayed unmatched. For this clone: Antigen unknown.

Method: immunoSEQ multiplex PCR; TCRdb's copy keeps in-frame clones and lacks some. The sample lists about 120,000 clones, 85% to 90% occurring once. The gene calls are TRBV5-4 and TRBJ2-1, with TRBD2 matching over 8 bases. This specimen was peripheral blood, taken on day 0 of AZD1222 vaccination. The source of this sequence is an adult in good health. The CDR3 DNA is TGTGCCAGCAGCTTGTCTGGCGGGAGGCTCACCAATGAGCAGTTCTTC. Encoded protein: CASSLSGGRLTNEQFF.